This T cell receptor (beta chain) emerged from a study of T cells in Graves' hyperthyroidism and ophthalmopathy. It was RNA transcripts that yielded the amplified TCR beta CDR3 regions. The primer set for the first-round RT-PCR of the TCR CDR3 was HTBI. TCRdb reprocessed the multiplex PCR reads via MiXCR and lists one record per CDR3 protein. Of about 270,000 distinct CDR3 sequences listed, about 20% are singletons. Ophthalmopathy patients had moderate-to-severe active disease, CAS ≥3, NOSPECS ≥4, and disease duration under 3 months. PBMCs were collected from a roughly 10 ml volume of fresh peripheral blood. The CDR3 has 14 residues. Trimming at V came to 1 base and at J to 4 bases, leaving 2 bases not matched to a gene. Germline CDR1 reads DFQATT; CDR2 reads SNEGSKA (reference sequence).

This chain joins TRBV20-1 and TRBJ1-5; 9 bases map to TRBD1. Sequencing used blood. This clonotype was obtained from a man aged 30 to 45 with Graves' ophthalmopathy. CDR3 nucleotides: TGCAGTGCTAGAGGGACAGGGGTTAATCAGCCCCAGCATTTT. It specifies CSARGTGVNQPQHF.